The TCR beta chain under discussion was sequenced for a study of T cell responses to AZD1222 COVID-19 vaccine. TCRdb's copy holds only in-frame clones and misses some; the assay was immunoSEQ multiplex PCR. Among approximately 150,000 clones listed, 90% to 95% were seen once. Germline V CDR1 and CDR2: GTSNPN, SVGIG (reference sequence). The V gene end was trimmed by 1 base and the J gene end by 8 bases; junction bases not matched to a gene: 6. This CDR3 has 14 amino acids. The receptor's source is an adult in good health. Specimen: peripheral blood, collected on day 0 of AZD1222 vaccination. The V gene is TRBV30, the J gene TRBJ1-2; 11 bases are a match to TRBD1. In nucleotides, the CDR3 is TGTGCCTGGAGTGGGACAGGGGGCATCAGGGGCTACACCTTC. It yields the protein CAWSGTGGIRGYTF.